This T cell receptor (beta chain) was sequenced in a study of blood T cell repertoires in COVID-19. Study summary: COVID-19 samples collected from the United States, Italy and Spain covered acute and convalescent phases.

Only in-frame clones appear in the TCRdb table, and some are missing; sequencing was by immunoSEQ multiplex PCR. The repertoire has a few hundred thousand clones, around 83% of them found once; the top ten carry 3.6%. The origin of this receptor is a man younger than 30 with active or convalescent COVID-19. Material for sequencing was peripheral blood.

As DNA, the CDR3 is TGTGCCAGCAGCCAAGTTGTTGATTACAGTAACTCTGGAAACACCATATATTTT. This codes for CASSQVVDYSNSGNTIYF. The V call is TRBV3-1 (or the pseudogene TRBV3-2), the J call TRBJ1-3; D gene ambiguous. This CDR3 spans 18 amino acids. Germline V CDR1 and CDR2: LGHDT, YNNKEL (reference sequence). V lost 1 base to trimming and J lost 0 bases, with 16 bases between them.